This T cell receptor (beta chain) was captured in a study of blood T cell repertoires in COVID-19. Study overall: Material from acute and convalescent COVID-19 was sourced from the United States, Italy and Spain. T cells, B-cell-depleted T cells, or PBMCs supplied cDNA or gDNA.

As processed by the authors: Scientists estimated how many nucleated cells there were by amplifying reference gene primers. Only in-frame clones appear in the TCRdb table, and some are missing; sequencing was by immunoSEQ multiplex PCR. V and J calls plus clone size are reproduced from that table; the DNA served to infer D and trimming. The table lists 200,000 to 300,000 clones, around four fifths of them singletons. The CDR3 is 16 amino acids. V was clipped by 5 bases and J by 2 bases; unmatched bases: 12. Germline V gene data show CDR1 as SGHRS and CDR2 as YFSETQ. The chain employs TRBV5-1 and TRBJ2-5, with TRBD1 matching over 7 bases. This sequence originates from a woman in her fifties or sixties with active or convalescent COVID-19. The sequencing sample was made of peripheral blood. CDR3 in DNA: TGCGCCAGCAGACACCCGACAGGGCCCCTACAAGAGACCCAGTACTTC. It encodes CASRHPTGPLQETQYF. Variable domain in full (rest from reference TRBV5-1 and TRBJ2-5): KAGVTQTPRYLIKTRGQQVTLSCSPISGHRSVSWYQQTPGQGLQFLFEYFSETQRNKGNFPGRFSGRQFSNSRSEMNVSTLELGDSALYLCASRHPTGPLQETQYFGPGTRLLVL.